This T cell receptor (beta chain) was obtained from a study of shared T cell receptors in the human thymus. Libraries were prepared by immunoSEQ multiplex PCR; TCRdb keeps only in-frame clonotypes and omits some of them. Of about 400,000 clones listed, 85% to 95% are singletons. This CDR3 contains 14 residues. The germline CDR1 and CDR2 sequences are SGHKS and YYEKEE (reference sequence). V lost 3 bases and J 6 bases, leaving 12 bases between the germline ends. The sample comprised thymocytes. The genes are TRBV5-5 and TRBJ2-2; D possibly corresponds to TRBD1 (5 bases). The receptor's source is a human donor. The CDR3 protein is CASSSRGQPGELFF. The CDR3 DNA reads TGTGCCAGCAGCTCCCGCGGACAACCCGGGGAGCTGTTTTTT. The whole variable domain, remainder taken from reference TRBV5-5 and TRBJ2-2, is DAGVTQSPTHLIKTRGQQVTLRCSPISGHKSVSWYQQVLGQGPQFIFQYYEKEERGRGNFPDRFSARQFPNYSSELNVNALLLGDSALYLCASSSRGQPGELFFGEGSRLTVL.